The 4 T cell receptor beta chains reported below all come from one sample, sequenced in a study of spatial heterogeneity in lung cancer. Documented time point: sample taken at primary tumor resection. Researchers sequenced whole RNA taken from tumor, nontumor lung or frozen PBMC without sorting. TCRdb recomputed calls from the 5' RACE reads with MiXCR, one row per CDR3 protein. This table has fewer than 15,000 distinct CDR3 sequences, about a sixth appearing once. This sample comprised PBMCs, obtained at surgery. The receptors come from a male donor with early-stage non-small cell lung cancer.

V and J are TRBV11-2 and TRBJ1-2; a weak D match, TRBD1 (5 bases). Germline V gene lookup returns CDR1 SGHAT and CDR2 FQNNGV. V was shortened by 0 bases and J by 5 bases, with 10 bases between the two germline ends. This CDR3 comprises 14 residues. The CDR3 is CASSLDITGYGYTF. CDR3 coding DNA: TGTGCCAGCAGCTTAGACATCACAGGTTATGGCTACACCTTC.

This clonotype was seen at least ten times. The gene calls are TRBV6-5 and TRBJ2-3; TRBD2 is a possible D gene (5 bases). Germline CDR1 and CDR2: MNHEY and SVGAGI. V was trimmed by 3 bases and J by 4 bases, leaving 14 bases between them. The CDR3 runs to 15 residues. In nucleotides, the CDR3 is TGTGCCAGCAGTTATCGAAGTACGGGGTCAGATACGCAGTATTTT. Translation: CASSYRSTGSDTQYF.

This clonotype was counted many times. The chain uses TRBV7-9 and TRBJ1-5, with 7 bases aligning to TRBD1. Germline lookup yields CDR1 SEHNR and CDR2 FQNEAQ (reference sequence). The CDR3 has 17 residues. V shed 5 bases, J shed 1 base, and the junction held 11 bases outside the gene matches. In DNA form, the CDR3 reads TGTGCCAGCAGCCAGGGAATAGGGGGCACGAGCAATCAGCCCCAGCATTTT. This codes for CASSQGIGGTSNQPQHF.

There are many counts of this clonotype. The rearrangement joins TRBV5-6 to TRBJ1-1; D gene uncertain. V was clipped by 0 bases and J by 5 bases, with 11 bases between them. Looked up from germline, CDR1 is SGHDT and CDR2 is YYEEEE. The CDR3 loop spans 14 amino acids. Here the CDR3 DNA reads TGTGCCAGCAGCTTGGTCTTTGGAGGGACTGAAGCTTTCTTT. Amino acids: CASSLVFGGTEAFF.